One sample yielded the 10 T cell receptor beta chains listed below, sequenced in a study of T cell responses to AZD1222 COVID-19 vaccine. Profiling relied on immunoSEQ multiplex PCR, and the TCRdb table lists in-frame clones only, not all of them. The sample lists around 180,000 clones; about 94% were seen once. Specimen: peripheral blood, collected on day 0 of AZD1222 vaccination. Receptors were obtained from an adult in good health.

This sequence joins TRBV30 and TRBJ2-7; TRBD2 matches at 8 bases. Looked up from germline, CDR1 is GTSNPN and CDR2 is SVGIG (reference sequence). This CDR3 is built from 15 residues. V lost 1 base and J lost 2; bases outside the gene matches: 7. The CDR3 protein is CAWSGGLAVAYEQYF. As DNA, the CDR3 is TGTGCCTGGAGTGGAGGACTAGCAGTCGCCTACGAGCAGTACTTC.

A single count supports this clone. The V call is TRBV19, the J call TRBJ2-3, with D possibly being TRBD2 (5 bases). The germline V gene has CDR1 LNHDA and CDR2 SQIVND (reference sequence). Trimming stripped 3 bases from V and 5 bases from J, with 18 bases between. The CDR3 is 16 residues long. This chain's CDR3 is CASSIRGSSSLDTQYF. As DNA, the CDR3 is TGTGCCAGTAGTATCCGGGGAAGTAGCTCGTTAGATACGCAGTATTTT.

CDR3 amino acids: CASRKTGTTPYEQYF. CDR3 nucleotides: TGTGCCAGCAGGAAAACCGGGACGACCCCCTACGAGCAGTACTTC. The chain recombines TRBV11-1 with TRBJ2-7; D is possibly TRBD1 or TRBD2 (5 bases each). Germline loops: CDR1 SGHAT, CDR2 FQDESV (reference sequence). The CDR3 has 15 residues. V was shortened by 6 bases and J by 2 bases, with 17 bases between the two germline ends.

The chain couples TRBV24-1 to TRBJ1-4; 10 nucleotides match TRBD1. Germline lookup yields CDR1 KGHDR and CDR2 SFDVKD. Trimming at V came to 4 bases and at J to 7 bases, leaving 8 bases not matched to a gene. There are 16 residues in the CDR3. DNA of the CDR3: TGTGCCACCAGTGAACCGACAGGGGGCGGACGTGAAAAACTGTTTTTT. Protein: CATSEPTGGGREKLFF.

This rearrangement joins TRBV28 to TRBJ2-7, with TRBD2 identical over 9 bases. Looked up from germline, CDR1 is MDHEN and CDR2 is SYDVKM. J gave up 1 base and V 6 bases, and 7 bases lay outside the gene matches. This CDR3 spans 15 amino acids. CDR3 in DNA: TGTGCCAGCAGAGCCGGACTAGCGACATCCTACGAGCAGTACTTC. Protein: CASRAGLATSYEQYF.

The rearrangement links TRBV6-5 to TRBJ1-2, with D perhaps matching TRBD1 (5 bases). This CDR3 has 13 residues. Germline lookup yields CDR1 MNHEY and CDR2 SVGAGI. The germline V and J ends were trimmed by 6 bases and 8 bases, with 16 bases remaining between them. The CDR3 DNA sequence: TGTGCCAGCAGCCTACAAAGGGGTTGGGGCTACACCTTC. It codes for CASSLQRGWGYTF.

The chain combines TRBV6-1 with TRBJ1-1; D gene uncertain. Trimming stripped 2 bases from V and 4 bases from J, with 20 bases between. The CDR3 length is 17 residues. Germline V gives CDR1 MNHNS, CDR2 SASEGT. DNA of the CDR3: TGTGCCAGCAGTGAACCTCGGATGAGGAGAGCAAGCACTGAAGCTTTCTTT. Translation gives CASSEPRMRRASTEAFF.

This chain joins TRBV14 and TRBJ2-1, with 7 positions matching TRBD2. The CDR3 sequence is 15 residues long. In germline, CDR1 is SGHDN, CDR2 FVKESK. V gave up 2 bases and J gave up 6 bases; unmatched junction bases: 7. In DNA, the CDR3 is TGTGCCAGCAGCCAATGGGGGGGAGCATCCAATGAGCAGTTCTTC. This translates into CASSQWGGASNEQFF.

The chain recombines TRBV27 with TRBJ2-7, with D possibly matching TRBD1 (6 bases). Germline V gene data show CDR1 as MNHEY and CDR2 as SMNVEV (reference sequence). Trimming shortened V by 2 bases and J by 3 bases, and 14 bases separated the two germline ends. The length of the CDR3 is 15 residues. This chain's CDR3 is CASSLGFKGVYEQYF. DNA of the CDR3: TGTGCCAGCAGTTTAGGCTTCAAGGGGGTCTACGAGCAGTACTTC.

The V and J genes are TRBV9 and TRBJ1-1; no reliable D call. Trimming took off 3 bases at V and 1 base at J, with 7 bases between the two ends. This CDR3 is 13 amino acids long. Germline CDR1 is SGDLS and CDR2 is YYNGEE. The CDR3 coding sequence is TGTGCCAGCAGCGGCCACCAGAACACTGAAGCTTTCTTT. This encodes CASSGHQNTEAFF.